This TCR beta chain appears in the sequencing data of a study of identical twins' blood T cells. Across the study: Some twelve libraries, six alpha and six beta, gave 50 million to 55 million reads.

General study findings and limits: Abundant TCRbeta CDR3s overlapped more between twins than with unrelated donors.

Each TCR cDNA library carried sample-specific barcodes on both ends. One entry per CDR3 protein, called by TCRdb with MiXCR from the 5' RACE reads. The sample lists a few hundred thousand distinct CDR3 sequences, about 28% seen once, with 6.1% in the top ten. This CDR3 region has 15 residues. Germline V gene data show CDR1 as SGHRS and CDR2 as YFSETQ. V lost 2 bases, J lost 1 base, and 10 bases lay in between. This clonotype was observed a handful of times. Antigen specificity is unknown. Donors were six healthy women in three monozygous twin pairs. This clonotype originated in a woman aged 18-55 years in good health. This sequence joins TRBV5-1 and TRBJ2-1; D is perhaps TRBD1 (5 bases). The sequenced material came from PBMCs. The chain's CDR3 is CASSFKGPSYNEQFF. CDR3 sequence (DNA): TGCGCCAGCAGCTTCAAGGGGCCATCCTACAATGAGCAGTTCTTC. Full variable domain (rest looked up from reference TRBV5-1 and TRBJ2-1): KAGVTQTPRYLIKTRGQQVTLSCSPISGHRSVSWYQQTPGQGLQFLFEYFSETQRNKGNFPGRFSGRQFSNSRSEMNVSTLELGDSALYLCASSFKGPSYNEQFFGPGTRLTVL.